This T cell receptor beta chain was identified during a study of shared clonotypes between healthy human individuals. General study results and limits: Sampling used blood alone; tissue repertoires probably differ. Among the subsets, naive ones generally showed larger estimated richness than memory ones.

Some clones are missing from TCRdb's copy, which holds only in-frame ones; the method was immunoSEQ multiplex PCR. The table lists about a million clones, approximately 80% of them singletons. Naive CD4+ cells were CD45RA-selected; the remaining cells were memory. About this clone itself: No antigen is known for it.

V lost 6 bases and J 5 bases, leaving 8 bases between the germline ends. The CDR3 loop spans 11 amino acids. Germline CDR1 is MNHNY and CDR2 is SVGAGI (reference sequence). Input material: memory CD4+ T cells from PBMCs. Subset denoted: CD45RA-negative fraction. The J gene is TRBJ2-7, the V gene TRBV6-6; D is unresolved. The receptor's source is a man aged 18 to 35 in good health. Some clones in this sample may be carry-over from other donors' samples. The CDR3 DNA reads TGTGCCAGCAGGTTTCTCGACGAGCAGTACTTC. This sequence encodes CASRFLDEQYF.